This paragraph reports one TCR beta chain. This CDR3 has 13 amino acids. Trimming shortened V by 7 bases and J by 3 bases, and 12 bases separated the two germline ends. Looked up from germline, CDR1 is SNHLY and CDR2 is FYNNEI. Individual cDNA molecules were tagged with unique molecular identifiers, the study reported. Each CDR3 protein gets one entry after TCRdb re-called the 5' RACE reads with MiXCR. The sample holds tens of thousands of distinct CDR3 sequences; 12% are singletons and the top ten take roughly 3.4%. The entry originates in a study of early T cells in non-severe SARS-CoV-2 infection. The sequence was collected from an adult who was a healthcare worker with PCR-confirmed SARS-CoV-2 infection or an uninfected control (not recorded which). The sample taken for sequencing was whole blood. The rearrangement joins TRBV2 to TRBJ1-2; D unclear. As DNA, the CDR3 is TGTGCCAGCAATCCGGGAGGTTACTATGGCTACACCTTC. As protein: CASNPGGYYGYTF.